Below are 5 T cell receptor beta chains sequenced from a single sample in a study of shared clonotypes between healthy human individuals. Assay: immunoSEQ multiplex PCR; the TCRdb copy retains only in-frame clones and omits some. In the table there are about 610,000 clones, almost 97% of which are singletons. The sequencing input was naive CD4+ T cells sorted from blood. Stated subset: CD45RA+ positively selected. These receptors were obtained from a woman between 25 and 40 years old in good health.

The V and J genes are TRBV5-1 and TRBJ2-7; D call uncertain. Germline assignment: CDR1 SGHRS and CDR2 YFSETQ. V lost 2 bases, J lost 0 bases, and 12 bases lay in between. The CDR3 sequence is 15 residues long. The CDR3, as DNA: TGCGCCAGCAGCTTTTATGGCCTCAGCTCCTACGAGCAGTACTTC. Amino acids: CASSFYGLSSYEQYF.

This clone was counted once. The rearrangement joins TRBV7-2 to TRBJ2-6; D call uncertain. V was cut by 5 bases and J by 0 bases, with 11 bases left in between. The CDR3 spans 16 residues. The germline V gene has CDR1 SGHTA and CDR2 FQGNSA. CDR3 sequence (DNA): TGTGCCAGCAGCATTGACCAACGCTCTGGGGCCAACGTCCTGACTTTC. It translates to CASSIDQRSGANVLTF.

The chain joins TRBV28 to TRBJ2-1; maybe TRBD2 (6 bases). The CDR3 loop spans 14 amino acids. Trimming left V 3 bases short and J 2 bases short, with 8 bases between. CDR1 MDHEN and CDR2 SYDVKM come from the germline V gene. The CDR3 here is CASSFGGTYNEQFF. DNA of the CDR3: TGTGCCAGCAGTTTCGGAGGGACCTACAATGAGCAGTTCTTC. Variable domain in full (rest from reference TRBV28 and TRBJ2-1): DVKVTQSSRYLVKRTGEKVFLECVQDMDHENMFWYRQDPGLGLRLIYFSYDVKMKEKGDIPEGYSVSREKKERFSLILESASTNQTSMYLCASSFGGTYNEQFFGPGTRLTVL.

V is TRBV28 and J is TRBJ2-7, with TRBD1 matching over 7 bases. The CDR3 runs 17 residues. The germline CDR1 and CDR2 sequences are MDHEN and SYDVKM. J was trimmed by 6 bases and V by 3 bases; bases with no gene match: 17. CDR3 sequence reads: CASSFLPAGQGVSEQYF. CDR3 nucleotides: TGTGCCAGCAGTTTCCTCCCCGCCGGGCAGGGGGTTTCCGAGCAGTACTTC.

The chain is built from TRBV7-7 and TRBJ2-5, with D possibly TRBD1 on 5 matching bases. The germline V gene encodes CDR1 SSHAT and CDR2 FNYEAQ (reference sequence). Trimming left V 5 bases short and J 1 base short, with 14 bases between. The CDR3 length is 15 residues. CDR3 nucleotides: TGTGCCAGCAGCCTTGCTGGGGCCTCCCAAGAGACCCAGTACTTC. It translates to CASSLAGASQETQYF.